The TCR beta chain under discussion was sequenced for a study of blood T cells in healthy people across ages. Study-level results: More naive CD4+ cells and higher diversity marked long-lived donors relative to aged donors.

Trimming took off 0 bases at V and 4 bases at J, with 16 bases between the two ends. This CDR3 comprises 16 residues. Germline V gene lookup returns CDR1 SGHRS and CDR2 YFSETQ. A second PCR of 7 to 11 cycles used a sample-barcoded 5' primer and a J-beta primer mix. All cDNA molecules were each tagged by a template-switch adaptor with 12 random nucleotides. A single record per CDR3 protein comes from TCRdb applying MiXCR to the 5' RACE reads. The data show hundreds of thousands of distinct CDR3 sequences, about 62% seen once. The extraction recovered at least 5 micrograms of total RNA per sample. About this clonotype itself: The antigen is undetermined.

Sequencing was done on a sample of blood. This TCR came from a young man in good health. The genes are TRBV5-1 and TRBJ2-5; a possible D gene is TRBD1 (6 bases). CDR3 sequence reads: CASSLDSSQGGETQYF. DNA of the CDR3: TGCGCCAGCAGCTTGGACAGTTCCCAAGGGGGAGAGACCCAGTACTTC.